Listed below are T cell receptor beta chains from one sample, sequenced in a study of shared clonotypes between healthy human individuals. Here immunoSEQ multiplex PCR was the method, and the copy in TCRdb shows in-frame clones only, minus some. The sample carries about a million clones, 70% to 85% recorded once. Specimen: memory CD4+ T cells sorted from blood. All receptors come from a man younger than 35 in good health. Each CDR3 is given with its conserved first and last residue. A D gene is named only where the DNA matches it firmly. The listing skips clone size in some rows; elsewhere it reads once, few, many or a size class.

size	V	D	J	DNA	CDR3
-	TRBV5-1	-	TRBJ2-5	TGCGCCAGCAGCTTGGACAATAAGCAGGGGGAGACCCAGTACTTC	CASSLDNKQGETQYF
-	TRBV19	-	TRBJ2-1	TGTGCCAGTAGTATGCAACAGCGCTCCTACAATGAGCAGTTCTTC	CASSMQQRSYNEQFF
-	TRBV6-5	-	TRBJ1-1	TGTGCCAGCAGTTACATTGGGACAAACACTGAAGCTTTCTTT	CASSYIGTNTEAFF
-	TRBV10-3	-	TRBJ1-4	TGTGCCATAAACGAGTTCGCAGGGGATGAAAAACTGTTTTTT	CAINEFAGDEKLFF
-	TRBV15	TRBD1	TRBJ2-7	TGTGCCACCAGCTATATCCCCGGACAGGGCTACGAGCAGTACTTC	CATSYIPGQGYEQYF
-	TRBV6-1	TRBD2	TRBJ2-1	TGTGCCAGCAGTGCCTATACTAGCGGGGGGTCTCGTGAGCAGTTCTTC	CASSAYTSGGSREQFF
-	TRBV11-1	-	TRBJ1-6	TGTGCCAGCAGCTTAAAGAATTCACCCCTCCACTTT	CASSLKNSPLHF
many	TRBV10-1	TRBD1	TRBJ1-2	TGCGCCAGCAGCCCTAACAGGGGGCTCGGCTATGGCTACACCTTC	CASSPNRGLGYGYTF
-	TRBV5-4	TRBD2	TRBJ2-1	TGTGCCAGCAGCTTGGCTGGGACTAGCGGGAGAGCCAATGAGCAGTTCTTC	CASSLAGTSGRANEQFF
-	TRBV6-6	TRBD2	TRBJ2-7	TGTGCCAGCACCCCGACAGGGACTAGCCACGAGCAGTACTTC	CASTPTGTSHEQYF
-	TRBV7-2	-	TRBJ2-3	TGTGCCAGCAGCTTAGACCCCGGAGTAGATACGCAGTATTTT	CASSLDPGVDTQYF
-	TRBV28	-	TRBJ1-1	TGTGCCAGCAGTTCGGTGAACACTGAAGCTTTCTTT	CASSSVNTEAFF
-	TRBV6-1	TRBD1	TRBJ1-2	TGTGCCAGCGACAGGGATTATGGCTACACCTTC	CASDRDYGYTF
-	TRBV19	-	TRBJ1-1	TGTGCCAGTAGTCCCGACTTGGCGAGCCCCAACACTGAAGCTTTCTTT	CASSPDLASPNTEAFF
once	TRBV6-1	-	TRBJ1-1	TGTGCCAGCATAGGGGGGCCTGTGAGCACTGAAGCTTTCTTT	CASIGGPVSTEAFF
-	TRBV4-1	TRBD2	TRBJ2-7	TGCGCCAGCAGCCTAGGGACTAGCGGGGACTACGAGCAGTACTTC	CASSLGTSGDYEQYF
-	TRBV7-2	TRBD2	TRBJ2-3	TGTGCCAGCAGCCCAAAAGCGGGAGGTGCAGATACGCAGTATTTT	CASSPKAGGADTQYF
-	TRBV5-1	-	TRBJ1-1	TGCGCCAGCAGCTTGGGACCGGGGGGCACTGAAGCTTTCTTT	CASSLGPGGTEAFF
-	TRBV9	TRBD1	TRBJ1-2	TGTGCCAGCAGCGTCGAACAGGGGACGGGCGATGGCTACACCTTC	CASSVEQGTGDGYTF
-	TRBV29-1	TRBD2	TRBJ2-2	TGCAGCGTTAAACCCCGGGGGGAAGGCACCGGGGAGCTGTTTTTT	CSVKPRGEGTGELFF
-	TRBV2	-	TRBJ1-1	TGTGCCAGCAGTGAAAGGCTAGGGCCGAACACTGAAGCTTTCTTT	CASSERLGPNTEAFF
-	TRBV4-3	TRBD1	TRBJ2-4	TGCGCCAGCAGCCAAGACGGACAGGGGGCGCGGGGAGCCAAAAACATTCAGTACTTC	CASSQDGQGARGAKNIQYF
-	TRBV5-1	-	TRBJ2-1	TGCGCCAGCAGCTTGGAAGTACGGCGGAATGAGCAGTTCTTC	CASSLEVRRNEQFF
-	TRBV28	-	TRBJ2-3	TGTGCCAGCAGTTTATGGGCAAGGGCGGAGGACACAGATACGCAGTATTTT	CASSLWARAEDTDTQYF
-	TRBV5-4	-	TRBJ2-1	TGTGCCAGCAGCTTAGACCCCGCGGTCGTCTACAATGAGCAGTTCTTC	CASSLDPAVVYNEQFF
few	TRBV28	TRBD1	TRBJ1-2	TGTGCCAGCAGTTCAGGACAGGGGGCTAACTATGGCTACACCTTC	CASSSGQGANYGYTF
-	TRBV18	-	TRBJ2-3	TGTGCCAGCTCACTCCGGGACGCTCCCGCAGGTACGCAGTATTTT	CASSLRDAPAGTQYF
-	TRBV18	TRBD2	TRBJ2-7	TGTGCCAGCTCACCGAACGCAGCGGGATCCTACGAGCAGTACTTC	CASSPNAAGSYEQYF
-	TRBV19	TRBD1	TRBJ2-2	TGTGCCAGTAGTTTCGCCGGGACAGGGGGATTCGGGGAGCTGTTTTTT	CASSFAGTGGFGELFF
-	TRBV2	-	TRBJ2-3	TGTGCCAGCAGTCGACAGGCTGGCACAGATACGCAGTATTTT	CASSRQAGTDTQYF
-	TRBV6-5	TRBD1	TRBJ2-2	TGTGCCAGCAGTTCACCGGGACAGTTAAGGGAGCTGTTTTTT	CASSSPGQLRELFF
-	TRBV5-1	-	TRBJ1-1	TGCGCCAGCAGCCCCAGCCCTTGGGCAGGGAAAGGCACTGAAGCTTTCTTT	CASSPSPWAGKGTEAFF
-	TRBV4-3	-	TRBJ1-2	TGCGCCAGCAGCCCCCAAGAGGGGGGCAAGGGCTATGGCTACACCTTC	CASSPQEGGKGYGYTF
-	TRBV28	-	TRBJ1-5	TGTGCCAGCACCCGGGGGAGCAATCAGCCCCAGCATTTT	CASTRGSNQPQHF
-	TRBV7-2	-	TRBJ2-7	TGTGCCAGCAGCTTAGCGGGCTTCGGCGAGCAGTACTTC	CASSLAGFGEQYF
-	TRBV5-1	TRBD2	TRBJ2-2	TGCGCCACCGGGACTAGCAGAAACACCGGGGAGCTGTTTTTT	CATGTSRNTGELFF
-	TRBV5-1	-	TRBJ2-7	TGCGCCAGCAGAGTTGCGACAACGGCGGCAGGCGAGCAGTACTTC	CASRVATTAAGEQYF
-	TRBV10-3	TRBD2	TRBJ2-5	TGTGCCATCAGCCCGACTAGCGCCCAAGAGACCCAGTACTTC	CAISPTSAQETQYF
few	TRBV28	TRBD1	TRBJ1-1	TGTGCCAGCAGTGGGACAGGGGGCACTGAAGCTTTCTTT	CASSGTGGTEAFF
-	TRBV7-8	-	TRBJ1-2	TGTGCCAGCAGCCCGGGACGGGTTGGGGGCTACACCTTC	CASSPGRVGGYTF
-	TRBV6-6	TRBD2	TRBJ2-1	TGTGCCAGCAGTTACCTAGCGGGAGGGCCGAGTGAGCAGTTCTTC	CASSYLAGGPSEQFF
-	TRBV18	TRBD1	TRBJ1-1	TGTGCCAGCTCAGCCGACAGGGGAGAGGGCACTGAAGCTTTCTTT	CASSADRGEGTEAFF
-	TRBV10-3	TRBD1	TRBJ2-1	TGTGCCATCAGAGATACCGGGACAGGGATCAATGAGCAGTTCTTC	CAIRDTGTGINEQFF
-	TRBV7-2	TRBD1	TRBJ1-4	TGTGCCAGCAGCTCCACTGGACAGGGCGACAATGAAAAACTGTTTTTT	CASSSTGQGDNEKLFF
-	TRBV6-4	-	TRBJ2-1	TGTGCCAGCAGCCTGACTAGGGACAATGAGCAGTTCTTC	CASSLTRDNEQFF
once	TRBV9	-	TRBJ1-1	TGTGCCAGCAGCCCACGCGTATCGACTCCGATGAACACTGAAGCTTTCTTT	CASSPRVSTPMNTEAFF
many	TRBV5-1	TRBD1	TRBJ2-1	TGCGCCAGCAGCAGGTTGGGACAGCTAACCCTCAATGAGCAGTTCTTC	CASSRLGQLTLNEQFF
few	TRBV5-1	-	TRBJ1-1	TGCGCCAGCAGGTTGAGGAGGGTAGAGAACACTGAAGCTTTCTTT	CASRLRRVENTEAFF
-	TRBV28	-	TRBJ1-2	TGTGCCAGCACCTTGGGGACTTCGTGGGGCGGTGGCTACACCTTC	CASTLGTSWGGGYTF